These 13 T cell receptor beta chains came from one sample sequenced in a study of blood T cell repertoires in COVID-19. Assay: immunoSEQ multiplex PCR; the TCRdb copy retains only in-frame clones and omits some. The sample has just over 250,000 clones, less than 90% seen once; the top ten hold roughly 4%. Material: peripheral blood. These TCRs come from a man aged 55 to 69 who had recovered from COVID-19.

The chain links TRBV29-1 to TRBJ1-1; D uncertain. This CDR3 has 11 amino acids. Between the trimmed V and J ends, which lost 3 bases and 9 bases, there was a span of 11 bases. CDR1 is SQVTM and CDR2 is ANQGSEA in the germline V gene. CDR3 nucleotides: TGCAGCGTTGATGAGGGATTTAAAGCTTTCTTT. This sequence encodes CSVDEGFKAFF.

The chain recombines TRBV24-1 with TRBJ2-2; D is possibly TRBD2 (6 bases). V was clipped by 10 bases and J by 4 bases, with 9 bases between them. Germline-derived CDR1 and CDR2 are KGHDR and SFDVKD. This CDR3 region has 12 residues. Here the CDR3 reads CATFGGTGELFF. CDR3 sequence (DNA): TGTGCCACGTTCGGGGGCACCGGGGAGCTGTTTTTT.

This clone was seen a single time. V gene TRBV20-1 combines with J gene TRBJ1-1; D is uncertain. Germline V CDR1 and CDR2: DFQATT, SNEGSKA (reference sequence). The CDR3 sequence is 11 residues long. Trimming took 6 bases from V and 11 from J, leaving 16 bases between them. Written as DNA, the CDR3 is TGCAGTGCCGCCGATAGCCTGTGGGCTTTCTTT. Its translation: CSAADSLWAFF.

This sequence joins TRBV6-2 or TRBV6-3 and TRBJ1-2; D uncertain. Trimming took 6 bases from V and 0 from J, leaving 8 bases between them. Germline V gene lookup returns CDR1 MNHEY and CDR2 SVGEGT. The CDR3 loop spans 13 amino acids. CDR3 DNA sequence: TGTGCCAGCAGCCACAGTGCTAACTATGGCTACACCTTC. This sequence encodes CASSHSANYGYTF.

The chain links TRBV25-1 to TRBJ2-5; a weak D match, TRBD1 (5 bases). The germline V and J ends were trimmed by 6 bases and 2 bases, with 19 bases remaining between them. The germline gives CDR1 MGHDK, CDR2 SYGVNS. The CDR3 runs to 16 residues. CDR3 region: CASRGVYRTRQETQYF. Written as DNA, the CDR3 is TGTGCCAGCAGAGGAGTGTATCGGACACGGCAAGAGACCCAGTACTTC.

This clone came up a few times. The V call is TRBV12-3 or TRBV12-4, the J call TRBJ1-2, with 7 bases lining up with TRBD1. Unmatched junction bases numbered 3, after V lost 5 bases and J lost 3 bases. CDR3 length: 13 residues. CDR3: CASSPDRDYGYTF. As DNA, the CDR3 is TGTGCCAGCAGTCCCGACAGGGACTATGGCTACACCTTC.

The V gene is TRBV27, the J gene TRBJ1-3, with D hard to call. CDR3 length: 16 amino acids. V was trimmed by 0 bases and J by 4 bases, leaving 13 bases between them. Germline V gene lookup returns CDR1 MNHEY and CDR2 SMNVEV (reference sequence). As DNA, the CDR3 is TGTGCCAGCAGTTTATCCGTGGGAACTAGCGGAAACACCATATATTTT. Its translation is CASSLSVGTSGNTIYF.

In this sample, this clone turned up once. The chain has TRBV11-2 and TRBJ1-1; no reliable D call. This CDR3 is 13 amino acids long. V was clipped by 0 bases and J by 5 bases, with 7 bases between them. CDR1 is SGHAT and CDR2 is FQNNGV in the germline V gene. This chain's CDR3 is CASSLEWRTEAFF. The CDR3 DNA follows: TGTGCCAGCAGCTTAGAGTGGAGGACTGAAGCTTTCTTT.

The J gene is TRBJ2-3, the V gene TRBV20-1, with TRBD2 matching 7 bases. CDR1 and CDR2 from the germline V gene are DFQATT and SNEGSKA (reference sequence). Trimming at V came to 3 bases and at J to 7 bases, leaving 16 bases not matched to a gene. CDR3 length equals 16 residues. CDR3 in amino acids: CSASSGFGGTVNTQYF. CDR3 sequence (DNA): TGCAGTGCTAGTTCCGGCTTCGGGGGGACGGTGAATACGCAGTATTTT.

This clone was seen a few times. The chain is built from TRBV12-3 or TRBV12-4 and TRBJ2-2; 7 nucleotides align to TRBD2. The CDR3 loop spans 12 amino acids. Trimming at V came to 7 bases and at J to 5 bases, leaving 1 base not matched to a gene. CDR3 region: CASTGGTGELFF. The CDR3 coding sequence is TGTGCCAGCACCGGGGGGACCGGGGAGCTGTTTTTT.

The chain uses TRBV11-3 and TRBJ2-5; weak D call: TRBD2 (5 bases). CDR3 length: 12 residues. Germline V lookup: CDR1 SGHNT, CDR2 YENEEA. V gave up 5 bases and J gave up 5 bases, with 9 bases separating them. In DNA, the CDR3 is TGTGCCAGCAGCCGAGGGTCGGAGACCCAGTACTTC. Its protein is CASSRGSETQYF.

The chain combines TRBV5-1 with TRBJ2-1; D is possibly TRBD1 (5 bases). The CDR3 extends over 15 amino acids. CDR1 and CDR2 (germline): SGHRS, YFSETQ. V lost 3 bases, J lost 2 bases, and 12 bases lay in between. Written as DNA, the CDR3 is TGCGCCAGCAGCTGGGCGCAGGGCCCCTACAATGAGCAGTTCTTC. It translates to CASSWAQGPYNEQFF.

The DNA for the CDR3 is TGTGCCAGCAGCCTTGCTGGGGCAGGTAATTCACCCCTCCACTTT. The encoded protein is CASSLAGAGNSPLHF. This rearrangement joins TRBV14 to TRBJ1-6; tentatively, D is TRBD1 (5 bases). The length of the CDR3 is 15 residues. The germline V gene encodes CDR1 SGHDN and CDR2 FVKESK. V dropped 4 bases and J dropped 6 bases, with 13 bases sitting between them.